A single sample is the source of the 19 T cell receptor beta chains below, sequenced in a study of blood T cells in healthy people across ages (dated by TCRdb to between 2015 and 2017). Library prep was done by 5' RACE. TCRdb names Illumina HiSeq 2500 as the instrument used. A second PCR of roughly 7 to 11 cycles was performed with a sample-barcoded 5' primer and a J-beta primer mix. TCRdb trimmed public reads at Q25 via fastp, called clones via MiXCR and kept in-frame beta chains. Under each unique CDR3 protein, matching rows form one entry showing the most common genes and DNA. A total of 380,000 or so distinct CDR3 sequences appear in this sample, 52% of them only once. The ten largest clones take up 51% of the sample. The source material was blood. Source of these receptors: a man between 60 and 75 years old in good health.

The chain carries TRBV4-2 and TRBJ2-3, with TRBD2 as a possible D gene (6 bases). Germline V lookup: CDR1 LGHNA, CDR2 YNFKEQ. The CDR3 extends over 15 amino acids. V lost 4 bases to trimming and J lost 2 bases, with 13 bases between them. The CDR3 here is CASSLGEENTDTQYF. The CDR3, as DNA: TGTGCCAGCAGCCTGGGGGAGGAGAACACAGATACGCAGTATTTT.

The chain combines TRBV27 with TRBJ2-3; 8 nucleotides align to TRBD2. V lost 7 bases, J lost 4 bases, and 7 bases stayed unmatched. This CDR3 comprises 14 residues. Germline CDR1 and CDR2: MNHEY and SMNVEV (reference sequence). DNA for the CDR3: TGTGCCAGCAATCTAGCGGGCAGCGCAGATACGCAGTATTTT. Translated: CASNLAGSADTQYF.

In its sample, this clonotype was seen many times. The genes are TRBV28 and TRBJ2-1, with 9 bases that match TRBD1. Germline trimming cut 3 bases from V and 3 bases from J; bases unmatched to any gene: 0. The CDR3 extends over 14 amino acids. The germline V gene encodes CDR1 MDHEN and CDR2 SYDVKM. CDR3 residues: CASSLDRGYNEQFF. CDR3 sequence (DNA): TGTGCCAGCAGTTTGGACAGGGGCTACAATGAGCAGTTCTTC.

As for this clonotype: Sequence at one end of the junction differs from germline and may be a read error. The chain employs TRBV29-1 and TRBJ2-1; 11 bases are shared with TRBD2. CDR3 length: 18 residues. The germline V gene encodes CDR1 SQVTM and CDR2 ANQGSEA. The CDR3 DNA follows: TGCAGCGTATTACCCGGGACTAGCGGTAGTTCCGGTTACAATAAGCAGTTCTTC. Translated, it gives CSVLPGTSGSSGYNKQFF.

The chain's CDR3 is CASSLARDLRSTDTQYF. CDR3 nucleotide sequence: TGTGCCAGCAGCTTAGCTAGAGATCTCCGAAGCACAGATACGCAGTATTTT. The chain carries TRBV7-2 and TRBJ2-3; the D is unclear. The CDR3 covers 17 residues. V dropped 0 bases and J dropped 0 bases, with 13 bases sitting between them. Germline values: CDR1 SGHTA, CDR2 FQGNSA.

The chain carries TRBV11-2 and TRBJ2-7, with 14 bases identical to TRBD2. The CDR3 extends over 16 amino acids. CDR1 SGHAT and CDR2 FQNNGV come from the germline V gene. V gave up 4 bases and J gave up 0 bases; unmatched junction bases: 2. The CDR3 loop reads CASSSGLAGGSYEQYF. The CDR3 DNA reads TGTGCCAGCAGCTCCGGACTAGCGGGAGGCTCCTACGAGCAGTACTTC.

The J gene is TRBJ2-7, the V gene TRBV30, with D tentatively TRBD1 or TRBD2 (6 bases each). Trimming removed 8 bases at V and 3 bases at J, with 14 bases between. CDR1 GTSNPN and CDR2 SVGIG come from the germline V gene (reference sequence). The CDR3 is 12 residues long. The CDR3 DNA sequence: TGTGCCGGTAGCGGAGGGGGCTACGAGCAGTACTTC. This gives the protein CAGSGGGYEQYF.

This clonotype has more than one count but fewer than ten. The chain carries TRBV7-9 and TRBJ2-7, with a possible D match to TRBD2 (7 bases). V lost 3 bases and J 0 bases, leaving 18 bases between the germline ends. There are 17 residues in the CDR3. CDR1 SEHNR and CDR2 FQNEAQ come from the germline V gene (reference sequence). This CDR3 reads CASSFALGGGSSYEQYF. The DNA of the CDR3 is TGTGCCAGCAGCTTCGCCCTTGGGGGCGGGAGCTCCTACGAGCAGTACTTC.

The CDR3 nucleotides read TGTGCCAGCAGTTTGAGGGGTCAGGCGAGCGGGGGGCCCCCAGATACGCAGTATTTT. Translation: CASSLRGQASGGPPDTQYF. This chain connects TRBV12-3 or TRBV12-4 to TRBJ2-3; 9 bases match TRBD2. Losses at the gene ends were 3 bases for V and 4 bases for J; bases not matched to a gene: 17. There are 19 residues in the CDR3.

CDR3 bases: TGTGCCAGCAGCGTAGGAGGGAGGGCCGAAGCTTTCTTT. This codes for CASSVGGRAEAFF. The J gene is TRBJ1-1, the V gene TRBV9; no clear D. Germline assignment: CDR1 SGDLS and CDR2 YYNGEE. CDR3 length: 13 amino acids. The germline V and J ends were trimmed by 0 bases and 8 bases, with 11 bases remaining between them.

This clonotype was counted many times. This chain links TRBV27 with TRBJ2-7; D is perhaps TRBD1 (5 bases). Germline V gives CDR1 MNHEY, CDR2 SMNVEV (reference sequence). The CDR3 sequence is 13 residues long. V lost 5 bases, J lost 6 bases, and 14 bases lay in between. The CDR3 is CASSVSLGAEQYF. DNA for the CDR3: TGTGCCAGCAGTGTCTCGTTAGGGGCCGAGCAGTACTTC.

The table lists this clonotype with a few counts. The rearrangement links TRBV20-1 to TRBJ2-5, with 8 bases fitting TRBD2. The CDR3 extends over 13 amino acids. Looked up from germline, CDR1 is DFQATT and CDR2 is SNEGSKA (reference sequence). V trimming: 2 bases; J trimming: 11 bases; junction bases outside the gene matches: 10. CDR3 nucleotide sequence: TGCAGTGCTAGATTGTCGGGAGGGTATGAGCAGTACTTC. Its protein is CSARLSGGYEQYF.

The J gene is TRBJ2-1, the V gene TRBV4-1; D might be TRBD2 (6 bases). The V end lost 1 base, the J end lost 5 bases, and 12 bases lay between the germline ends. The CDR3 consists of 15 residues. CDR1 is MGHRA and CDR2 is YSYEKL in the germline V gene. The CDR3 DNA is TGCGCCAGCAGCCAAGTCGGGGACTCGGACAATGAGCAGTTCTTC. It specifies CASSQVGDSDNEQFF.

This clonotype was recorded a few times. V gene TRBV11-2 combines with J gene TRBJ1-1, with a weak D call TRBD1 (6 bases). Germline V gene data show CDR1 as SGHAT and CDR2 as FQNNGV. Trimming took off 5 bases at V and 2 bases at J, with 9 bases between the two ends. The CDR3 length is 13 residues. CDR3 amino acids: CASSQDSNTEAFF. Written as DNA, the CDR3 is TGTGCCAGCAGCCAGGACAGTAACACTGAAGCTTTCTTT.

This clonotype was observed at least ten times. The chain couples TRBV7-9 to TRBJ1-2, with TRBD1 matching 7 bases. The V gene's germline CDR1 is SEHNR and CDR2 FQNEAQ (reference sequence). The CDR3 covers 13 residues. The junction had 11 bases not matched to a gene; V was cut back by 8 bases and J by 8 bases. Here the CDR3 DNA reads TGTGCCAGCGCCCCTCAGGGGGTGGGCGGCTACACCTTC. This translates into CASAPQGVGGYTF. Full variable domain (remainder filled in from reference TRBV7-9 and TRBJ1-2): DTGVSQNPRHKITKRGQNVTFRCDPISEHNRLYWYRQTLGQGPEFLTYFQNEAQLEKSRLLSDRFSAERPKGSFSTLEIQRTEQGDSAMYLCASAPQGVGGYTFGSGTRLTVV.

V usage is TRBV13 and J usage is TRBJ2-3; 7 positions match TRBD2. Germline CDR1 reads PRHDT; CDR2 reads FYEKMQ (reference sequence). V gave up 5 bases and J gave up 2 bases; unmatched junction bases: 7. CDR3 size: 15 residues. The CDR3: CASSRDGGNTDTQYF. CDR3 bases: TGTGCCAGCAGCCGGGACGGGGGGAACACAGATACGCAGTATTTT.

V usage is TRBV5-1 and J usage is TRBJ2-1; TRBD2 is a possible D gene (5 bases). This CDR3 has 12 amino acids. The ends were cut back, 0 bases at V and 12 bases at J, with 10 bases in the middle. Per germline, CDR1 SGHRS and CDR2 YFSETQ. CDR3 DNA: TGCGCCAGCAGCTTGGGAGGGCGAGGGCAGTTCTTC. Protein product: CASSLGGRGQFF.

This clonotype was observed a single time. The chain is built from TRBV20-1 and TRBJ2-3; D gene ambiguous. Per germline, CDR1 DFQATT and CDR2 SNEGSKA (reference sequence). V shed 0 bases and J shed 3 bases, with 13 bases lying between them. The CDR3 has 15 amino acids. The CDR3 sequence is CSARDMSRATDTQYF. The CDR3 DNA is TGCAGTGCTAGAGATATGTCTAGGGCTACAGATACGCAGTATTTT.

With respect to this clonotype: A much larger clone lies one base from this, so it may be a read error. The gene calls are TRBV2 and TRBJ2-7, with TRBD1 as a possible D gene (5 bases). The V end was cut by 6 bases, the J end by 1 base, with 10 bases between. The CDR3 sequence is 13 residues long. Germline lookup yields CDR1 SNHLY and CDR2 FYNNEI. This chain's CDR3 is CASRTTASYEQYF. DNA of the CDR3: TGTGCCAGCAGAACGACAGCGTCCTACGAGCAGTACTTC.